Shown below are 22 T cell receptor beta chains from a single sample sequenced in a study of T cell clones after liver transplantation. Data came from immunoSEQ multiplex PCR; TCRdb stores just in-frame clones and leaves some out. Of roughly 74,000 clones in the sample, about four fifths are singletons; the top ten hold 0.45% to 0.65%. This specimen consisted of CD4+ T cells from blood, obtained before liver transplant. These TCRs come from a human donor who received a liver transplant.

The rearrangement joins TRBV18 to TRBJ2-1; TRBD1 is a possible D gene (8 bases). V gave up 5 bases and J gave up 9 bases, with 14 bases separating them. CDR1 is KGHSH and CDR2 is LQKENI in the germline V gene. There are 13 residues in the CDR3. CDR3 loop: CASSSDREGEQFF. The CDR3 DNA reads TGTGCCAGCTCATCGGACAGGGAGGGTGAGCAGTTCTTC.

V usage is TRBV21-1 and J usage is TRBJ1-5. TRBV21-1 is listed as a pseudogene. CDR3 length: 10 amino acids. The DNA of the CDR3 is TGTGCCAAGCATAATCAGCCCCAGCATTTT. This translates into CAKHNQPQHF.

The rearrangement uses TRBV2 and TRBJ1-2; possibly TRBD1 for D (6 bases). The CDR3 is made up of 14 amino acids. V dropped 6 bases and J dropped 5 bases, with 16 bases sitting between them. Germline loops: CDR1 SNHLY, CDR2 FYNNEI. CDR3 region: CASRVVDRTYGYTF. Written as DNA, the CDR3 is TGTGCCAGCAGGGTCGTCGACAGGACGTATGGCTACACCTTC. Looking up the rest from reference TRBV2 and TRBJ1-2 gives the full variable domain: EPEVTQTPSHQVTQMGQEVILRCVPISNHLYFYWYRQILGQKVEFLVSFYNNEISEKSEIFDDQFSVERPDGSNFTLKIRSTKLEDSAMYFCASRVVDRTYGYTFGSGTRLTVV.

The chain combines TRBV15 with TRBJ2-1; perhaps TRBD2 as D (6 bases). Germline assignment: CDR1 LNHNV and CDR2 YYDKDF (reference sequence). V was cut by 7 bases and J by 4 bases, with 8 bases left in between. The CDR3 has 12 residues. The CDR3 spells CATTRGYNEQFF. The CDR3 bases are TGTGCCACCACGCGGGGATACAATGAGCAGTTCTTC. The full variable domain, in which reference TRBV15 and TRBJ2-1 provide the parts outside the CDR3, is DAMVIQNPRYQVTQFGKPVTLSCSQTLNHNVMYWYQQKSSQAPKLLFHYYDKDFNNEADTPDNFQSRRPNTSFCFLDIRSPGLGDTAMYLCATTRGYNEQFFGPGTRLTVL.

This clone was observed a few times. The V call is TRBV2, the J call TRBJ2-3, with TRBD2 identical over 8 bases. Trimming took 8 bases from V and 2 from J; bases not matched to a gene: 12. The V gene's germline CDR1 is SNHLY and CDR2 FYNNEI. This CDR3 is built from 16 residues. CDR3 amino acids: CASPMRGAETTDTQYF. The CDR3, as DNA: TGTGCCAGCCCTATGCGGGGGGCCGAAACCACAGATACGCAGTATTTT.

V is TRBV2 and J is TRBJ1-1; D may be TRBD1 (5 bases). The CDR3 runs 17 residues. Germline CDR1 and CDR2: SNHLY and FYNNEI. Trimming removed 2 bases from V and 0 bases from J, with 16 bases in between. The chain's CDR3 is CASSERAQGLMNTEAFF. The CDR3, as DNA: TGTGCCAGCAGTGAACGGGCCCAGGGTCTTATGAACACTGAAGCTTTCTTT. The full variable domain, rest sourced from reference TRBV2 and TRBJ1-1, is EPEVTQTPSHQVTQMGQEVILRCVPISNHLYFYWYRQILGQKVEFLVSFYNNEISEKSEIFDDQFSVERPDGSNFTLKIRSTKLEDSAMYFCASSERAQGLMNTEAFFGQGTRLTVV.

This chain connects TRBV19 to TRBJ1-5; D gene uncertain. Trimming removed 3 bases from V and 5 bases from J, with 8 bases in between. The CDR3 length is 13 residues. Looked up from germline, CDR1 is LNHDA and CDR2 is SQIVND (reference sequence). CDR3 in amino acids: CASSIRGDQPQHF. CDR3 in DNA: TGTGCCAGTAGTATTCGCGGGGATCAGCCCCAGCATTTT.

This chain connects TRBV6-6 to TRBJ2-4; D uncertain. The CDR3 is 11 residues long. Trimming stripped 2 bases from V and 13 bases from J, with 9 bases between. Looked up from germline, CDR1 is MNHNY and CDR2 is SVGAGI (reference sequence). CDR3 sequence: CASSYMAVQYF. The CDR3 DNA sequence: TGTGCCAGCAGTTACATGGCCGTCCAGTACTTC.

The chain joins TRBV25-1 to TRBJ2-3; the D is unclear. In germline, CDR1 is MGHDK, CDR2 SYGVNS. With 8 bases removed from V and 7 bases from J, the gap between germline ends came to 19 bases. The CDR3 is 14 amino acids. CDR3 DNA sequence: TGTGCCAGCGCCTTATCAAAGGGCCTTAATACGCAGTATTTT. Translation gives CASALSKGLNTQYF.

In DNA form, the CDR3 reads TGTGCCAGCAGCTTATACAGGGGGATTAATGAAAAACTGTTTTTT. The encoded protein is CASSLYRGINEKLFF. V and J are TRBV7-2 and TRBJ1-4, with TRBD1 matching 8 bases. The CDR3 is 15 residues long. With 2 bases clipped from V and 4 bases from J, the junction kept 3 bases outside the gene matches. The germline CDR1 and CDR2 sequences are SGHTA and FQGNSA.

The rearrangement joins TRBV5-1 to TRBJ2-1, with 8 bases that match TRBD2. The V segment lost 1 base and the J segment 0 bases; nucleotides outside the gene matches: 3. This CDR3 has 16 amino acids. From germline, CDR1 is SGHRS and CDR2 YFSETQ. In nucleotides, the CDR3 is TGCGCCAGCAGCTTGAATAGCGGGGTCTCCTACAATGAGCAGTTCTTC. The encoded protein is CASSLNSGVSYNEQFF.

The CDR3 DNA reads as TGTGCCAGCAGTTACGGGACAGCCTCCTACGAGCAGTACTTC. Its protein is CASSYGTASYEQYF. The chain links TRBV2 to TRBJ2-7; 7 nucleotides align to TRBD1. The CDR3 extends over 14 amino acids. Germline V gene lookup returns CDR1 SNHLY and CDR2 FYNNEI. With 5 bases clipped from V and 0 bases from J, the junction kept 4 bases outside the gene matches.

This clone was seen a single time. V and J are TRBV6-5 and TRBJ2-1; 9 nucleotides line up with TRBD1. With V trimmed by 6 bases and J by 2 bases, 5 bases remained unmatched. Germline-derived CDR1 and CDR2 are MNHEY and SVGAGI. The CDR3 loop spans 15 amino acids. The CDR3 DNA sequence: TGTGCCAGCAGACTGGACAGGGGAACCTACAATGAGCAGTTCTTC. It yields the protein CASRLDRGTYNEQFF.

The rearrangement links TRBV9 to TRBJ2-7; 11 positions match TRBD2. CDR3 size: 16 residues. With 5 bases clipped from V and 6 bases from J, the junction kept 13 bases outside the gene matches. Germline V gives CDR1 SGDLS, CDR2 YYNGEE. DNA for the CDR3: TGTGCCAGCAGACTAGCGGGAGTCTTGTCGGGACGCGAGCAGTACTTC. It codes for CASRLAGVLSGREQYF.

CDR3 sequence: CASSEQGGEGETQYF. CDR3 bases: TGTGCCAGCAGTGAACAGGGTGGAGAGGGGGAGACCCAGTACTTC. The chain combines TRBV2 with TRBJ2-5; D could derive from TRBD1 or TRBD2 (5 bases each). The CDR3 runs 15 residues. V lost 2 bases to trimming and J lost 5 bases, with 15 bases between them. CDR1 is SNHLY, CDR2 FYNNEI, per germline.

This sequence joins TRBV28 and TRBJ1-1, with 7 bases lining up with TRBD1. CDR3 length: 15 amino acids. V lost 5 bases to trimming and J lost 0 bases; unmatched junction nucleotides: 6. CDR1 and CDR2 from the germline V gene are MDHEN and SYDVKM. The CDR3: CASSTGAGMNTEAFF. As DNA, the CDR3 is TGTGCCAGCAGTACAGGGGCAGGTATGAACACTGAAGCTTTCTTT.

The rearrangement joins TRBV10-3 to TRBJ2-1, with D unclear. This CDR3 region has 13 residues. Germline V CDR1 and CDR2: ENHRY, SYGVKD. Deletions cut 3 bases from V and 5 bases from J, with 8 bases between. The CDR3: CAISDKGNNEQFF. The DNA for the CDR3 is TGTGCCATCAGTGATAAGGGTAACAATGAGCAGTTCTTC.

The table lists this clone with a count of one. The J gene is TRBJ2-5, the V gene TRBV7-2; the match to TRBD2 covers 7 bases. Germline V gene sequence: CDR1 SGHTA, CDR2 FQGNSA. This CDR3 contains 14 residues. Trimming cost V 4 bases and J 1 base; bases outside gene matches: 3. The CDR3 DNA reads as TGTGCCAGCAGCTCGGCGGGAGCCCAAGAGACCCAGTACTTC. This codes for CASSSAGAQETQYF.

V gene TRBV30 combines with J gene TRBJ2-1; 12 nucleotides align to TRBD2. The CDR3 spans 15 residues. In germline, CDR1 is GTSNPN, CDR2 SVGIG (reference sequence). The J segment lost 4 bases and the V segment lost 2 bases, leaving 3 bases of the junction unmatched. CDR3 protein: CAWSLGLAGYNEQFF. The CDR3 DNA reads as TGTGCCTGGAGTTTAGGACTAGCGGGGTACAATGAGCAGTTCTTC. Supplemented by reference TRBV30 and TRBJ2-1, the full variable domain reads SQTIHQWPATLVQPVGSPLSLECTVEGTSNPNLYWYRQAAGRGLQLLFYSVGIGQISSEVPQNLSASRPQDRQFILSSKKLLLSDSGFYLCAWSLGLAGYNEQFFGPGTRLTVL.

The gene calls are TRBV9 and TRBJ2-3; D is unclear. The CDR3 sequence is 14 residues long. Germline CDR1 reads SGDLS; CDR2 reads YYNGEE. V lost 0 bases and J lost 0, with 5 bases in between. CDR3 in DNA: TGTGCCAGCAGCGTAGGAGATAGCACAGATACGCAGTATTTT. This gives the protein CASSVGDSTDTQYF.

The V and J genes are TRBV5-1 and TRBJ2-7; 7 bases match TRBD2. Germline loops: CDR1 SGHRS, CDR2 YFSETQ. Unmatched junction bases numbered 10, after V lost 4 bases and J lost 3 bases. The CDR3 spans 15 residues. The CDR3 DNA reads TGCGCCAGCAGCGCACGTCGGTCGGGGGGCTACGAGCAGTACTTC. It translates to CASSARRSGGYEQYF.

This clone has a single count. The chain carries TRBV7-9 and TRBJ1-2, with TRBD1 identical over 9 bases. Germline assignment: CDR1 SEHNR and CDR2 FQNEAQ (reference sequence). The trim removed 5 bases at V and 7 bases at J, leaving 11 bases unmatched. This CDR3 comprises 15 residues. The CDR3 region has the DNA TGTGCCAGCAGCGTGGACAGGGGAGTAAGAAGTGGCTACACCTTC. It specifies CASSVDRGVRSGYTF.